This T cell receptor beta chain originates from a study of blood T cells in healthy people across ages. Next came a second PCR, run for about 7 to 12 cycles, which used a sample-barcoded 5' primer along with a J-beta primer mix. Each CDR3 protein gets one entry after TCRdb re-called the 5' RACE reads with MiXCR. Of approximately 290,000 distinct CDR3 sequences listed, roughly a quarter are singletons. The source material was blood. This TCR was sampled from an older woman in good health.

This chain's CDR3 is CASSLGTGGGYNEQFF. In DNA form, the CDR3 reads TGTGCCAGCAGCTTAGGGACGGGGGGAGGATACAATGAGCAGTTCTTC. This chain uses TRBV7-2 with TRBJ2-1, with 7 bases lining up with TRBD2. Germline CDR1 reads SGHTA; CDR2 reads FQGNSA. The J segment lost 4 bases and the V segment lost 1 base, leaving 7 bases of the junction unmatched. The CDR3 has 16 amino acids.